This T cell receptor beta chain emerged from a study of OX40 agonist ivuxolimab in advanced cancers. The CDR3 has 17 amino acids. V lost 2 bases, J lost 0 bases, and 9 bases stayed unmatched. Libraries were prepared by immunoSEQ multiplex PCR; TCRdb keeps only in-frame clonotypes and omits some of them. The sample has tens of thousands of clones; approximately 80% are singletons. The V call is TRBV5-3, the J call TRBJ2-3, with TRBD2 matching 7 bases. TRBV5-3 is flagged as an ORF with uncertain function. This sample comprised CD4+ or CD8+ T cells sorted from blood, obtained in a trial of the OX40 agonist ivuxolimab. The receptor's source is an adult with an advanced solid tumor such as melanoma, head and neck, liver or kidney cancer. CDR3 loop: CARSFLLGGISTDTQYF. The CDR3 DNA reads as TGTGCCAGAAGCTTCCTCCTGGGGGGGATTAGCACAGATACGCAGTATTTT.